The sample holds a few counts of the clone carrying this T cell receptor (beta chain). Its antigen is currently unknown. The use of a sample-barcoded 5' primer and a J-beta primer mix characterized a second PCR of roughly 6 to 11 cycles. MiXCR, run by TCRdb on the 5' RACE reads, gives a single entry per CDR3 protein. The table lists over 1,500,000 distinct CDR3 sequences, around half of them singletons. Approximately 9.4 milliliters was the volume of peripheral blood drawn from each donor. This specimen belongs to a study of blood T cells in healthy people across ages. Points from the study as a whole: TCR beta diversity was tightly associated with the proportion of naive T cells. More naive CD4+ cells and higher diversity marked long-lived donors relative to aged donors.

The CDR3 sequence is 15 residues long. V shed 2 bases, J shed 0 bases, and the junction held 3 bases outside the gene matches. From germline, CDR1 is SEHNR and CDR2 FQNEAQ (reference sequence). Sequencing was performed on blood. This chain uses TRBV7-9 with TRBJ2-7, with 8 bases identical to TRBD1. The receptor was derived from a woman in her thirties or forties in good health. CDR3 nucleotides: TGTGCCAGCAGCTTACTTCAGGGGGCCTCCTACGAGCAGTACTTC. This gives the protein CASSLLQGASYEQYF.